This T cell receptor (beta chain) was captured by sequencing in a study of blood T cell repertoires in COVID-19 (dated by TCRdb to the early 2020s). Describing the broader study: Samples covering the acute and convalescent phases of COVID-19 were provided by collaborators in the United States, Italy and Spain. Sample metadata almost always included a de-identified subject ID, COVID-19 status, age in years and sex. Where available, HLA class I and class II types were obtained from metadata supplied by the sample provider rather than from assay-based typing. The prospective study material was composed of cDNA or gDNA derived from T cells, B-cell-depleted T cells, or PBMCs. Samples were obtained from the ongoing ImmuneRACE study (first 160 participants) and from some 1,200 subjects provided by 6 global collaborators. The repertoires were released in a freely available public database intended as a resource for research on the immune response to SARS-CoV-2. Deeply sampled blood TCRbeta repertoires from subjects exposed to, actively infected with, or recovered from COVID-19 were included in the dataset.

TCRbeta CDR3 regions were amplified from genomic DNA by means of the immunoSEQ Assay, a bias-controlled multiplex PCR. Per the original workflow: Nucleated cell counts per sample were estimated from amplification of reference gene primers within the assay. To quantify the absolute abundance of each unique TCRbeta CDR3 rearrangement, sequence reads were collapsed and filtered. For each sample, productive Simpson clonality was calculated as the square root of Simpson's diversity index over productive rearrangements. TCRdb retrieved this table from immuneACCESS and kept in-frame rearrangements only. Not all clones are present; in checked studies, unresolved V genes account for under half, and no reason is known for the remainder. V and J calls and clone size are given by that table; D and trimming were obtained from the DNA. The sample table contains 140,000 to 150,000 clones; only one count was recorded for 80% to 90% of them. The ten most abundant clones make up about 3.4% of the sample.

Enrolling through a virtual design, the prospective study's participants ranged in age from roughly 18 to 89 years and lived across around 25 United States geographic areas. In the prospective study, cohorts were assigned on the basis of participant-reported clinical history obtained from a screening survey and a study questionnaire. In the prospective study, whole blood, serum and a nasopharyngeal or oropharyngeal swab were collected from each participant by mobile phlebotomists. Additional blood draws and questionnaires over an approximately 2-month period could optionally be provided by prospective study participants. Before DNA extraction, prospective study blood samples were shipped either frozen or at room temperature. Comments on this clone: Its recognized antigen is unknown. One base away there is no much larger clone; base qualities are not given.

Study-wide findings and limitations: The amount of clinical and demographic metadata varied by source and participant and was provided uncurated.

V ends up 6 bases short and J 4 bases short, with an unmatched junction base count of 14. The CDR3, from cysteine to phenylalanine, totals 17 residues. Only the CDR3 region is kept as DNA, spanning 51 bases read in frame from base 1. In the germline V gene, CDR1 corresponds to MGHDK and CDR2 to SYGVNS. This sequence was found in a woman aged 50 to 60 with acute COVID-19. The specimen sequenced was PBMCs or T cells enriched from blood (not recorded which). The sequence is built from TRBV25-1 and TRBJ1-2; the central 10 bases match TRBD1. CDR3 loop: CASSRGWDRGLGYGYTF. The DNA sequence follows: TGTGCCAGCAGCCGAGGGTGGGACAGGGGCTTAGGCTATGGCTACACCTTC.